The clone carrying this T cell receptor beta chain was seen more than once but under ten times. Antigen: not known. The record originates from a study of long-term antiretroviral therapy in people with HIV. Broader study findings: CDR3 length ranges were narrower in HIV repertoires than in controls. ART adherence, viral resistance and therapy changes were not recorded.

The CDR3 sequence is 16 residues long. In germline, CDR1 is MNHNS, CDR2 SASEGT. With 1 base clipped from V and 0 bases from J, the junction kept 1 base outside the gene matches. Version v3.0 of the immunoSEQ assay was performed at survey level. Some clones are missing from TCRdb's copy, which holds only in-frame ones; the method was immunoSEQ multiplex PCR. The profile shows about 12,000 clones, approximately 77% of them singletons. The sequence was collected from a woman between 35 and 50 years old with HIV. The material sequenced was unsorted PBMCs, taken 0.5 years before starting antiretroviral therapy. V usage is TRBV6-1 and J usage is TRBJ1-5, with 9 bases identical to TRBD1. In nucleotides, the CDR3 is TGTGCCAGCAGTGAAGGGACAGGGGATAGCAATCAGCCCCAGCATTTT. Amino acid sequence: CASSEGTGDSNQPQHF.